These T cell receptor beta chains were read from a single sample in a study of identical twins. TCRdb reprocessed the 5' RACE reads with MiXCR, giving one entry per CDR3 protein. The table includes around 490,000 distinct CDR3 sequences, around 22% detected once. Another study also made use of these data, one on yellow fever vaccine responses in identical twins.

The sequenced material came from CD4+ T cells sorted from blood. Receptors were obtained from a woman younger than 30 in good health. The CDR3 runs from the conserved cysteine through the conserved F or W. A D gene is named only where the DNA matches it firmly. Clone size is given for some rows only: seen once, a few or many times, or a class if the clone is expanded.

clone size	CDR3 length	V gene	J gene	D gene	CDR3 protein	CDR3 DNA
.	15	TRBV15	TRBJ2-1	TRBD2	CATSTGLAGANEQFF	TGTGCCACCAGCACCGGACTAGCGGGAGCCAATGAGCAGTTCTTC
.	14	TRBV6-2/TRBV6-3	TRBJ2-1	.	CASSSGFPYNEQFF	TGTGCCAGCAGTTCAGGTTTTCCGTACAATGAGCAGTTCTTC
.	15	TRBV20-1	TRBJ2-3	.	CSARYKGKGTDTQYF	TGCAGTGCGAGGTACAAGGGAAAAGGCACAGATACGCAGTATTTT
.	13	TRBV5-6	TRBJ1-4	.	CASSRGGSEKLFF	TGTGCCAGCAGCCGGGGGGGAAGTGAAAAACTGTTTTTT
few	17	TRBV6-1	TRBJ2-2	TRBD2	CASTSPAGGLEYGELFF	TGTGCCAGCACCTCCCCGGCGGGAGGGCTCGAGTACGGGGAGCTGTTTTTT
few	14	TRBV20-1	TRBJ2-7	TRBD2	CSARLAGGGFEQYF	TGCAGTGCTCGACTAGCGGGAGGAGGGTTCGAGCAGTACTTC
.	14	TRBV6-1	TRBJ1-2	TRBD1	CASSEPGGDYGYTF	TGTGCCAGCAGTGAACCAGGGGGCGACTATGGCTACACCTTC
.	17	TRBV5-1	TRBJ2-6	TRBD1	CASSSGQGISGANVLTF	TGCGCCAGCAGCTCGGGACAGGGGATCTCTGGGGCCAACGTCCTGACTTTC
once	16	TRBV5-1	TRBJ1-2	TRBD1	CASSLARTGEGYGYTF	TGCGCCAGCAGCCTCGCTCGGACAGGGGAGGGCTATGGCTACACCTTC
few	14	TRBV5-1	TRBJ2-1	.	CASRGGASYNEQFF	TGCGCCAGCAGAGGCGGTGCGTCCTACAATGAGCAGTTCTTC
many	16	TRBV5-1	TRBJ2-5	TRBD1	CASSAGTGGYQETQYF	TGCGCCAGCAGCGCTGGGACAGGGGGGTACCAAGAGACCCAGTACTTC
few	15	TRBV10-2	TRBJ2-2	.	CASRQYPSNTGELFF	TGCGCCAGCAGGCAGTACCCATCGAACACCGGGGAGCTGTTTTTT
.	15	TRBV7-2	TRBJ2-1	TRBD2	CASSLLGDYYNEQFF	TGTGCCAGCAGCTTACTCGGGGACTATTACAATGAGCAGTTCTTC
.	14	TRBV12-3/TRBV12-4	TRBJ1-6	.	CASSDGTYKSPLHF	TGTGCCAGCAGTGACGGTACATATAAATCACCCCTCCACTTT
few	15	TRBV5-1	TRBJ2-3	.	CASSLLTSSTDTQYF	TGCGCCAGCAGCTTGTTAACTAGCAGCACAGATACGCAGTATTTT
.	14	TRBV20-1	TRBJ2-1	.	CSATPGALYNEQFF	TGCAGTGCCACACCGGGGGCCCTATACAATGAGCAGTTCTTC
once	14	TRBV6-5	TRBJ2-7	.	CASSYIQGSYEQYF	TGTGCCAGCAGTTACATACAGGGATCCTACGAGCAGTACTTC
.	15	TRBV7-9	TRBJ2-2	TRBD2	CASSPGLAGDFELFF	TGTGCCAGCAGCCCCGGTCTAGCGGGAGATTTTGAGCTGTTTTTT
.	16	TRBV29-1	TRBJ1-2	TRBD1	CSVPLGVGQGNYGYTF	TGCAGCGTCCCCCTCGGGGTGGGACAGGGAAACTATGGCTACACCTTC
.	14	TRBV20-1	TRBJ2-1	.	CSAANRISLGEQFF	TGCAGTGCCGCGAACAGAATTTCGCTAGGTGAGCAGTTCTTC
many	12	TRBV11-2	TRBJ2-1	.	CASSLVGLMVFF	TGTGCCAGCAGCTTAGTTGGGCTGATGGTATTCTTC
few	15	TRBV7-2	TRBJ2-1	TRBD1	CASSLVGTAYNEQFF	TGTGCCAGCAGCTTAGTTGGGACAGCCTACAATGAGCAGTTCTTC